This TCR beta chain was captured in a study of blood T cell repertoires in COVID-19. As for the study in general: COVID-19 samples collected from the United States, Italy and Spain covered acute and convalescent phases. PBMCs, B-cell-depleted T cells, or T cells provided the cDNA or gDNA that made up the material.

Study processing details: Reference gene primer amplification yielded estimated nucleated cell counts. Some clones are missing from TCRdb's copy, which holds only in-frame ones; the method was immunoSEQ multiplex PCR. V, J and clone size are those of that table, while D and trimming were read from the DNA. In the table there are 50,000 or so clones, about four fifths of which are singletons. The trim removed 0 bases at V and 6 bases at J, leaving 3 bases unmatched. Germline V gene sequence: CDR1 SGHRS, CDR2 YFSETQ. This CDR3 is 15 amino acids long. This clone has a single count. The genes are TRBV5-1 and TRBJ2-3, with TRBD2 matching over 11 bases. The source material was peripheral blood. The origin of this receptor is a woman aged 55 to 70 with acute or convalescent COVID-19. The CDR3: CASSLARTSGDTQYF. The CDR3 region has the DNA TGCGCCAGCAGCTTGGCCCGGACTAGCGGGGATACGCAGTATTTT. Using reference TRBV5-1 and TRBJ2-3 for the parts outside the CDR3, the full variable domain is KAGVTQTPRYLIKTRGQQVTLSCSPISGHRSVSWYQQTPGQGLQFLFEYFSETQRNKGNFPGRFSGRQFSNSRSEMNVSTLELGDSALYLCASSLARTSGDTQYFGPGTRLTVL.